This TCR beta chain was found in a study of cytomegalovirus exposure and HLA in healthy donors. Those who donated were healthy bone marrow donors. After removal of 4 bases from V and 5 bases from J, the junction contained 4 bases not matched to a gene. Germline CDR1 ENHRY, CDR2 SYGVKD. The CDR3 loop spans 14 amino acids. Study results and caveats: The study labeled 164 TCR beta chains cytomegalovirus-associated.

PCR involved 60 Vbeta and 13 Jbeta primers. This table comes from immunoSEQ multiplex PCR, and its TCRdb copy is limited to in-frame clones, with some not included. The sample has roughly 200,000 clones; roughly 12% are singletons. This clone was seen more than once but under ten times. Its antigen is not identified. This receptor was obtained from a man between 45 and 60 years old in good health and CMV-seropositive. The sample consisted of PBMCs. The chain links TRBV10-3 to TRBJ1-5; 8 nucleotides align to TRBD1. This chain's CDR3 is CAISASGGHQPQHF. The CDR3 nucleotides are TGTGCCATCAGTGCTTCAGGGGGCCATCAGCCCCAGCATTTT.